This TCR beta chain was observed in a study of T-cell memory formation after mild COVID-19. Study-wide results and limits: CD4+ bias marked clones expanding day 15 to 37, unlike balanced contracting clones.

Amplification by 5'RACE using constant-segment primers produced TCR alpha and TCR beta cDNA libraries that carried sample barcodes and UMIs. TCRdb re-called the 5' RACE reads with MiXCR, one entry per CDR3 protein. The data show around 340,000 distinct CDR3 sequences, 10% to 15% seen once. Regarding this clonotype: Its antigen is as yet unknown.

The sequence was obtained from a man in his late teens or twenties who had mild COVID-19 (a few samples of this study predate the infection). Cell type and time point are not known. Sequencing used PBMCs or a T cell subset sorted from them (not recorded which).

CDR3 region: CASRPGGQHDGYTF. The CDR3 DNA reads TGTGCCAGCAGGCCGGGGGGACAGCACGATGGCTACACCTTC. The chain links TRBV7-2 to TRBJ1-2, with 7 bases aligning to TRBD1. J was trimmed by 6 bases and V by 6 bases; bases with no gene match: 10. The length of the CDR3 is 14 residues. The germline gives CDR1 SGHTA, CDR2 FQGNSA.